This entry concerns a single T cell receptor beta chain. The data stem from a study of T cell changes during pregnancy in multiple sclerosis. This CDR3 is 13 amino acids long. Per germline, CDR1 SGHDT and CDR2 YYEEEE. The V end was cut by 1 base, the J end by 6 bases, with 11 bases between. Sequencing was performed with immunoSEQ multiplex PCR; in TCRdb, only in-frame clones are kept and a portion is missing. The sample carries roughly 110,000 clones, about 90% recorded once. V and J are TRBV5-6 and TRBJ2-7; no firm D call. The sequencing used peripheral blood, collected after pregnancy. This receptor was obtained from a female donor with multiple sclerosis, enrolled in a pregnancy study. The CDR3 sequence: CASSLRSPGEQYF. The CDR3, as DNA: TGTGCCAGCAGCTTGCGGTCCCCGGGCGAGCAGTACTTC.